This passage covers 7 T cell receptor beta chains from one sample sequenced in a study of blood T cell repertoires in COVID-19. Clones were read by immunoSEQ multiplex PCR, and TCRdb kept only the in-frame ones, dropping some. The sample includes some 50,000 clones, approximately 86% of them seen just once. The material sequenced was peripheral blood. The receptors derive from a human donor in a cohort sampled during active COVID-19.

Here the CDR3 reads CASSLVGGKGTQYF. The CDR3 DNA reads TGTGCCAGCAGCTTAGTAGGCGGGAAGGGGACCCAGTACTTC. V gene TRBV7-8 combines with J gene TRBJ2-5; a weak D match, TRBD2 (6 bases). Germline V gives CDR1 SGHVS, CDR2 FQNEAQ. CDR3 length: 14 residues. V lost 1 base, J lost 7 bases, and 13 bases lay in between.

The V gene is TRBV6-5, the J gene TRBJ2-3; 9 nucleotides line up with TRBD1. J lost 3 bases, V lost 2 bases, and 3 bases had no gene match. In germline, CDR1 is MNHEY, CDR2 SVGAGI. This CDR3 is built from 15 residues. The CDR3 DNA sequence: TGTGCCAGCAGTTACACGGGACAGGGAACAGATACGCAGTATTTT. Its translation: CASSYTGQGTDTQYF.

CDR3 amino acids: CASSFRTGGGGHEQFF. CDR3 nucleotides: TGTGCCAGCAGTTTCCGGACAGGGGGCGGGGGCCATGAGCAGTTCTTC. This chain connects TRBV27 to TRBJ2-1; 11 nucleotides agree with TRBD1. The CDR3 is made up of 16 amino acids. V was pared by 3 bases and J by 8 bases, with 9 bases of the junction left unmatched. Germline V gene lookup returns CDR1 MNHEY and CDR2 SMNVEV (reference sequence).

The V call is TRBV2, the J call TRBJ1-2, with D possibly matching TRBD1 (5 bases). V was clipped by 6 bases and J by 4 bases, with 18 bases between them. In germline, CDR1 is SNHLY, CDR2 FYNNEI. This CDR3 has 15 amino acids. CDR3 in DNA: TGTGCCAGCAGGTTTGGGGGGATGGAGGCCTATGGCTACACCTTC. This gives the protein CASRFGGMEAYGYTF.

The rearrangement links TRBV7-2 to TRBJ2-3; D ambiguous. The CDR3 extends over 12 amino acids. Deletions cut 4 bases from V and 2 bases from J, with 4 bases between. Germline CDR1 reads SGHTA; CDR2 reads FQGNSA. The CDR3 DNA is TGTGCCAGCAGCTCGTACACAGATACGCAGTATTTT. Amino acids: CASSSYTDTQYF.

Only one count was recorded for this clone. The V call is TRBV29-1, the J call TRBJ2-7; D is undetermined. The CDR3 covers 15 residues. V was pared by 7 bases and J by 0 bases, with 19 bases between. The germline V gene has CDR1 SQVTM and CDR2 ANQGSEA. Written as DNA, the CDR3 is TGCAGCGCCACCGTTGGCATTACACCCTCCTACGAGCAGTACTTC. Translated: CSATVGITPSYEQYF.

CDR3 residues: CASSSPGQVITGELFF. Written as DNA, the CDR3 is TGTGCCAGCAGTTCACCGGGACAGGTTATCACCGGGGAGCTGTTTTTT. V gene TRBV28 combines with J gene TRBJ2-2, with TRBD1 matching over 8 bases. With V trimmed by 4 bases and J by 4 bases, 8 bases remained unmatched. Germline values: CDR1 MDHEN, CDR2 SYDVKM. This CDR3 spans 16 amino acids.